This T cell receptor (beta chain) was observed in a study of OX40 agonist ivuxolimab in advanced cancers. This CDR3 is built from 11 residues. Trimming cost V 6 bases and J 7 bases; bases outside gene matches: 2. The germline CDR1 and CDR2 sequences are ENHRY and SYGVKD. Study results and limitations: Some nonresponders also had low normalized T-cell clonal expansion.

A word on this clone: What it recognizes is unknown.

Generated by immunoSEQ multiplex PCR, the TCRdb table keeps only in-frame clones and is missing some. The sample carries 65,000 to 85,000 clones, about 87% recorded once. The clonotype was recovered from an adult with an advanced solid tumor such as melanoma, head and neck, liver or kidney cancer. Specimen: CD4+ or CD8+ T cells sorted from blood, collected in a trial of the OX40 agonist ivuxolimab. The V gene is TRBV10-3, the J gene TRBJ1-1; 7 positions match TRBD1. CDR3 coding DNA: TGTGCCATCAGGGGGACAGTTGAAGCTTTCTTT. Translating gives CAIRGTVEAFF.